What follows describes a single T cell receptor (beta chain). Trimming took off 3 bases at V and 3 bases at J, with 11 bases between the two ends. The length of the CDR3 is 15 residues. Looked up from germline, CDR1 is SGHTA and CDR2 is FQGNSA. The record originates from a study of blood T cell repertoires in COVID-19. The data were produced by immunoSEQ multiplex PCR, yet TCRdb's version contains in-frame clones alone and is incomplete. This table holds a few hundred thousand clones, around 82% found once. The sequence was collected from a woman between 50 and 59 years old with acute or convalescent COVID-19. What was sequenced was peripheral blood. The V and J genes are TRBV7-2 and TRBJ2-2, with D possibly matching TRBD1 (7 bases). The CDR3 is CASSFTGEDTGELFF. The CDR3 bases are TGTGCCAGCAGCTTTACAGGGGAGGACACCGGGGAGCTGTTTTTT.